This T cell receptor beta chain was captured in a study of blood T cell repertoires in COVID-19. Study details: COVID-19 samples, acute and convalescent, were from the United States, Italy and Spain.

The assay was immunoSEQ multiplex PCR, and TCRdb's table has in-frame clones only and misses some. In the table there are just under 150,000 clones, 70% to 90% of which are singletons. V trimming: 5 bases; J trimming: 4 bases; junction bases outside the gene matches: 5. The V gene's germline CDR1 is SGHTA and CDR2 FQGNSA. CDR3 length equals 14 residues. The sample consisted of peripheral blood. The chain couples TRBV7-2 to TRBJ1-1; TRBD1 aligns across 9 bases. The TCR originated in a human donor with acute or convalescent COVID-19. The donor label of this sample is uncertain. CDR3 sequence: CASSPDRGITEAFF. DNA of the CDR3: TGTGCCAGCAGCCCGGACAGGGGTATCACTGAAGCTTTCTTT.